These 14 T cell receptor beta chains originate from one sample sequenced in a study of shared clonotypes between healthy human individuals. The data were produced by immunoSEQ multiplex PCR, yet TCRdb's version contains in-frame clones alone and is incomplete. The sample carries about 820,000 clones, nearly 95% recorded once. The naive CD8 population came from CD45RO-negative cells selected for CCR7, without terminally differentiated effector memory CD45RA+ cells. The sample was naive CD8+ T cells sorted from blood. These receptors were obtained from a man under 40 in good health.

The rearrangement links TRBV19 to TRBJ1-1; D is perhaps TRBD1 (5 bases). This CDR3 has 13 amino acids. Trimming removed 5 bases from V and 5 bases from J, with 12 bases in between. The germline CDR1 and CDR2 sequences are LNHDA and SQIVND (reference sequence). The CDR3 reads CASSDRGLTEAFF. The CDR3 region has the DNA TGTGCCAGTAGTGATCGGGGGTTAACTGAAGCTTTCTTT.

The rearrangement links TRBV29-1 to TRBJ2-1; 9 positions match TRBD2. The germline CDR1 and CDR2 sequences are SQVTM and ANQGSEA. The CDR3 extends over 15 amino acids. V dropped 4 bases and J dropped 5; count of bases not matched to a gene: 9. The CDR3 sequence: CSVGGLATDHNEQFF. The CDR3 DNA is TGCAGCGTTGGGGGACTAGCAACCGACCACAATGAGCAGTTCTTC.

V gene TRBV14 combines with J gene TRBJ2-1; no firm D call. The germline CDR1 and CDR2 sequences are SGHDN and FVKESK. V was clipped by 4 bases and J by 1 base, with 11 bases between them. The CDR3 sequence is 15 residues long. The DNA of the CDR3 is TGTGCCAGCAGCCCGTATAAGACTTCCTACAATGAGCAGTTCTTC. Amino acids: CASSPYKTSYNEQFF.

This chain joins TRBV7-9 and TRBJ2-7; 7 positions agree with TRBD1. With 1 base clipped from V and 2 bases from J, the junction kept 8 bases outside the gene matches. Germline-derived CDR1 and CDR2 are SEHNR and FQNEAQ (reference sequence). The CDR3 sequence is 16 residues long. CDR3 nucleotide sequence: TGTGCCAGCAGCTTAGTTGGTGACAGGGAAGCCTACGAGCAGTACTTC. Translating gives CASSLVGDREAYEQYF.

V usage is TRBV18 and J usage is TRBJ1-4; D gene ambiguous. Germline CDR1 is KGHSH and CDR2 is LQKENI. CDR3 length equals 13 residues. Trimming took off 6 bases at V and 10 bases at J, with 15 bases between the two ends. CDR3 nucleotide sequence: TGTGCCAGCTCCAGCCACGCATTCGGAAAACTGTTTTTT. Protein sequence: CASSSHAFGKLFF.

This clone was counted a single time. The chain couples TRBV27 to TRBJ2-7, with a tentative D call TRBD1 (6 bases). CDR1 is MNHEY and CDR2 is SMNVEV in the germline V gene (reference sequence). Trimming stripped 8 bases from V and 6 bases from J, with 23 bases between. CDR3 length: 15 residues. CDR3 coding DNA: TGTGCCAGCGCCCAGAGTGGACAGAGGCGACGCGAGCAGTACTTC. Residues: CASAQSGQRRREQYF.

This chain joins TRBV7-9 and TRBJ1-3, with D possibly being TRBD1 (5 bases). The length of the CDR3 is 15 residues. With 4 bases removed from V and 0 bases from J, the gap between germline ends came to 10 bases. Germline V gene data show CDR1 as SEHNR and CDR2 as FQNEAQ (reference sequence). The chain's CDR3 is CASSSPDSSGNTIYF. CDR3 bases: TGTGCCAGCAGCTCTCCAGACAGCTCTGGAAACACCATATATTTT.

This chain joins TRBV29-1 and TRBJ2-1; a weak D match, TRBD2 (5 bases). CDR1 and CDR2 from the germline V gene are SQVTM and ANQGSEA. The germline V and J ends were trimmed by 8 bases and 0 bases, with 8 bases remaining between them. This CDR3 is 12 amino acids long. CDR3 loop: CSPGNSYNEQFF. In nucleotides, the CDR3 is TGCAGCCCCGGGAACTCCTACAATGAGCAGTTCTTC.

The genes are TRBV5-4 and TRBJ2-5; 8 nucleotides align to TRBD1. The germline V gene encodes CDR1 SGHNT and CDR2 YYREEE (reference sequence). The junction had 6 bases not matched to a gene; V was cut back by 2 bases and J by 3 bases. CDR3 length equals 15 residues. The CDR3 DNA follows: TGTGCCAGCAGCTTACCCGGGACAGGAAAAGAGACCCAGTACTTC. It codes for CASSLPGTGKETQYF.

This clone has a handful of counts. V and J are TRBV7-9 and TRBJ2-1; TRBD2 aligns across 8 bases. The CDR3 runs to 15 residues. The junction had 14 bases not matched to a gene; V was cut back by 7 bases and J by 9 bases. Germline-derived CDR1 and CDR2 are SEHNR and FQNEAQ (reference sequence). The CDR3 bases are TGTGCCAGCAACAATTACGGGAGGGGGGAGACTGAGCAGTTCTTC. It encodes CASNNYGRGETEQFF.

This rearrangement joins TRBV9 to TRBJ2-7; 10 nucleotides agree with TRBD2. Germline values: CDR1 SGDLS, CDR2 YYNGEE. Trimming took 4 bases from V and 4 from J; bases not matched to a gene: 8. The CDR3 consists of 15 residues. Here the CDR3 DNA reads TGTGCCAGCAGCCCTAGCGGGAGTTACTTGTACGAGCAGTACTTC. Translated: CASSPSGSYLYEQYF.

This clone has only one observation. CDR3 loop: CASRVVNPQGRGTEAFF. CDR3 coding DNA: TGTGCCAGCAGGGTTGTTAATCCGCAGGGGCGCGGCACTGAAGCTTTCTTT. The gene calls are TRBV28 and TRBJ1-1; possibly TRBD1 for D (6 bases). CDR1 and CDR2 (germline): MDHEN, SYDVKM. Trimming shortened V by 6 bases and J by 4 bases, and 24 bases separated the two germline ends. There are 17 residues in the CDR3.

The chain has TRBV5-5 and TRBJ1-2; D is ambiguous. CDR3 length: 14 amino acids. V was clipped by 4 bases and J by 4 bases, with 14 bases between them. CDR1 and CDR2 from the germline V gene are SGHKS and YYEKEE (reference sequence). The CDR3 DNA follows: TGTGCCAGCAGCCGACTCGAGACTATCTATGGCTACACCTTC. Its translation is CASSRLETIYGYTF. Together with reference TRBV5-5 and TRBJ1-2, the CDR3 gives the full variable domain: DAGVTQSPTHLIKTRGQQVTLRCSPISGHKSVSWYQQVLGQGPQFIFQYYEKEERGRGNFPDRFSARQFPNYSSELNVNALLLGDSALYLCASSRLETIYGYTFGSGTRLTVV.

The chain couples TRBV2 to TRBJ1-5, with D maybe TRBD1 (5 bases). The CDR3 spans 15 residues. V was shortened by 6 bases and J by 1 base, with 13 bases between the two germline ends. Per the germline V gene, CDR1 is SNHLY and CDR2 is FYNNEI. The CDR3 here is CASRNLGASNQPQHF. The CDR3 DNA reads TGTGCCAGCAGGAATCTCGGGGCCAGCAATCAGCCCCAGCATTTT.